The present TCR beta chain was sequenced within a study of blood T cell repertoires in COVID-19 (dated by TCRdb to 2020 to 2022). Broadly, across the study: Collaborator samples came from the United States, Italy and Spain and covered acute and convalescent phases of COVID-19. A de-identified subject ID, COVID-19 status, age in years and sex were almost always included in the sample metadata. The material from the prospective study consisted of cDNA or gDNA derived from T cells, B-cell-depleted T cells, or PBMCs. Where available, HLA class I and class II types were obtained from metadata supplied by the sample provider rather than from assay-based typing. The dataset comprised deeply sampled blood TCRbeta repertoires from subjects exposed to, actively infected with, or recovered from COVID-19. The repertoires were released in a freely available public database meant as a resource for research on the immune response to SARS-CoV-2. Samples were obtained from the ongoing ImmuneRACE study (first 160 participants) and from about 1,300 subjects provided by 6 global collaborators.

Summary of the overall study and its limitations: Clinical and demographic metadata were provided uncurated, with the amount varying by source and participant.

From the germline V gene, CDR1 is MNHNS and CDR2 is SASEGT. V loses 5 bases of germline sequence and J loses 8 bases, and the interval between the two ends is 13 bases. The CDR3 contains 13 residues, cysteine and phenylalanine counted. Only the CDR3 portion is preserved as DNA: 39 bases, with reading frame beginning at the first base. Note on this clone: No antigen is known for it. Per-base qualities were not stored, and no clone one base away is much larger.

The immunoSEQ Assay, a bias-controlled multiplex PCR, was used to amplify TCRbeta CDR3 regions from genomic DNA. Concerning the study's data processing: Nucleated cell counts per sample were estimated from amplification of reference gene primers within the assay. Sequence reads were collapsed and filtered to measure the absolute abundance of every unique TCRbeta CDR3 rearrangement. Productive Simpson clonality was computed per sample as the square root of Simpson's diversity index over productive rearrangements. What TCRdb holds here is the immuneACCESS table cut down to in-frame rearrangements. Part of the clones is not present; checked against another copy, under half of the missing clones reflect an unresolved V gene, and the others are unexplained. D and trimming were read from the DNA, whereas the V and J calls and clone size are those reported in that table. This sample gives nearly 90,000 clones in total; about three quarters of them show up just once. The ten largest clonotypes hold 13% to 15% of the sample.

Whole blood was collected in K2EDTA tubes by collaborating institutions according to the institutions' own protocols. For TCRbeta analysis, collaborators shipped samples as frozen whole blood, isolated PBMCs, or DNA extracted from either of those sample types. The sequence is built from TRBV6-1 and TRBJ1-5, with no confident D gene call. The sequenced material came from peripheral blood. The TCR was taken from a woman of 80 years or more with acute or convalescent COVID-19. This receptor carries the CDR3 CASSLLPEEPQHF. The sequenced DNA: TGTGCCAGCAGTCTCCTTCCGGAGGAGCCCCAGCATTTT.